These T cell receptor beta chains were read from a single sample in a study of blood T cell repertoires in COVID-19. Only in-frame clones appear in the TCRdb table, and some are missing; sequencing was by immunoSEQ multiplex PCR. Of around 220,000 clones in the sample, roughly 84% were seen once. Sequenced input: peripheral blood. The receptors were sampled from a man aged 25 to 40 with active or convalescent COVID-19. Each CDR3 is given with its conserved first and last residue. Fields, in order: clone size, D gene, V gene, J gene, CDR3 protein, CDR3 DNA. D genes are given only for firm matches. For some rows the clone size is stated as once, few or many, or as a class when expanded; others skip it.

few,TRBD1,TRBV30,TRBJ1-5,CAWSELDRGIQPQHF,TGTGCCTGGAGCGAGCTGGACAGGGGTATTCAGCCCCAGCATTTT
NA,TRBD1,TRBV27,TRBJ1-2,CASSYRTGSGYTF,TGTGCCAGCAGCTATCGGACAGGGAGCGGCTACACCTTC
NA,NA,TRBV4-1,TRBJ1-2,CASSQDRRVWNGYTF,TGCGCCAGCAGCCAAGATCGGCGGGTCTGGAATGGCTACACCTTC
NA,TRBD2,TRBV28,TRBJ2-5,CASSLSLAGLQETQYF,TGTGCCAGCAGTTTATCGCTAGCGGGTTTACAAGAGACCCAGTACTTC
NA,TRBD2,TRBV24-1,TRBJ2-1,CATSPGLDYNEQFF,TGTGCCACCAGCCCGGGACTAGACTACAATGAGCAGTTCTTC
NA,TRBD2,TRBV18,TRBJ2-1,CASSRGGNEQFF,TGTGCCAGCTCACGCGGGGGCAATGAGCAGTTCTTC
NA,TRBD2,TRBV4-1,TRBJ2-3,CASGEGLAGSVTQYF,TGCGCCAGCGGAGAGGGGCTAGCGGGAAGTGTTACGCAGTATTTT
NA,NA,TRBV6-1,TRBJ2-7,CASSVLHGLREAYEQYF,TGTGCCAGCAGTGTACTTCATGGTCTGAGGGAAGCCTACGAGCAGTACTTC
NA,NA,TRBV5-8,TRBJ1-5,CASSYRQANQPQHF,TGTGCCAGCAGCTACAGACAGGCGAATCAGCCCCAGCATTTT
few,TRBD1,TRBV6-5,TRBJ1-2,CASSQGDYGYTF,TGTGCCAGCAGTCAGGGGGACTATGGCTACACCTTC
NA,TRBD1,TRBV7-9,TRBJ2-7,CASSLGGQGNEQYF,TGTGCCAGCAGCTTAGGCGGACAGGGTAACGAGCAGTACTTC
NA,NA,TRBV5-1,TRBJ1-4,CASSPGSHDGEKLFF,TGCGCCAGCAGCCCCGGGTCCCACGATGGGGAAAAACTGTTTTTT
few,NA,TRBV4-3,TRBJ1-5,CASSQELQGNQPQHF,TGCGCCAGCAGCCAAGAACTTCAGGGAAATCAGCCCCAGCATTTT
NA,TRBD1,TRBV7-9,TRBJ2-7,CASSLSNPGQGYEQYF,TGTGCCAGCAGCTTATCAAACCCGGGACAGGGCTACGAGCAGTACTTC
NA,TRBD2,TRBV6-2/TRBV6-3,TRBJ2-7,CASSYLLAGGHYEQYF,TGTGCCAGCAGTTACCTTCTAGCGGGAGGGCACTACGAGCAGTACTTC
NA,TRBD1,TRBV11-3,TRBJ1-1,CASSRGTGVNTEAFF,TGTGCCAGCAGCCGGGGGACAGGGGTTAACACTGAAGCTTTCTTT
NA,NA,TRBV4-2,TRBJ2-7,CASSQGQEPYEQYF,TGTGCCAGCAGCCAAGGGCAGGAACCCTACGAGCAGTACTTC
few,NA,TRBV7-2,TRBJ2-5,CASSLGLLKETQYF,TGTGCCAGCAGCTTAGGACTCCTCAAAGAGACCCAGTACTTC
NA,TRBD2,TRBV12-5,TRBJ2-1,CARGLAGPDEQFF,TGTGCTAGAGGACTAGCGGGACCGGATGAGCAGTTCTTC
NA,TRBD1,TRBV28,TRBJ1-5,CATRRGQGASQPQHF,TGTGCCACTCGCAGGGGACAGGGGGCTAGTCAGCCCCAGCATTTT
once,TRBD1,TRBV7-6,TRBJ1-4,CASSQQTGVLGEKLFF,TGTGCCAGCAGCCAACAGACAGGGGTTCTGGGAGAAAAACTGTTTTTT
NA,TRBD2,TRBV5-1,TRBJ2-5,CASSPSGSVEIETQYF,TGCGCCAGCAGCCCTAGCGGGAGTGTCGAAATCGAGACCCAGTACTTC
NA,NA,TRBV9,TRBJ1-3,CASSVDTSGNTIYF,TGTGCCAGCAGCGTCGACACCTCTGGAAACACCATATATTTT
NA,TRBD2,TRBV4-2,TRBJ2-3,CASSPRLAGLSDTQYF,TGTGCCAGCAGCCCGAGACTAGCGGGTTTGTCAGATACGCAGTATTTT
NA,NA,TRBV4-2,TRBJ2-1,CASSQDQGGSYNEQFF,TGTGCCAGCAGCCAAGATCAAGGGGGCTCCTACAATGAGCAGTTCTTC
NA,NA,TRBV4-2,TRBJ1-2,CASSQTGYGYTF,TGTGCCAGCAGCCAAACGGGCTATGGCTACACCTTC
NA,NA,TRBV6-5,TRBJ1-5,CASSYGGSNQPQHF,TGTGCCAGCAGTTACGGGGGGAGCAATCAGCCCCAGCATTTT
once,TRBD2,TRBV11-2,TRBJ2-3,CASSLTSGIIGTQYF,TGTGCCAGCAGCTTGACTAGCGGGATTATCGGTACGCAGTATTTT
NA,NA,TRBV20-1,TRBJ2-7,CSASKGNYEQYF,TGCAGTGCTAGTAAGGGGAACTACGAGCAGTACTTC
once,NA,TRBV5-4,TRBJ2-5,CASSLLWGGPETQYF,TGTGCCAGCAGCTTGTTGTGGGGGGGCCCAGAGACCCAGTACTTC
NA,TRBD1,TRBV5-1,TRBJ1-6,CASSPQGTGGSPLHF,TGCGCCAGCAGCCCCCAGGGGACAGGGGGTTCACCCCTCCACTTT
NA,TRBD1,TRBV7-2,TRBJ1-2,CASSSTPQGGAFTF,TGTGCCAGCAGCTCCACACCACAGGGGGGCGCGTTCACCTTC
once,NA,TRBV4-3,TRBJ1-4,CASSQGEFGVANEKLFF,TGCGCCAGCAGCCAAGGGGAGTTCGGGGTCGCAAATGAAAAACTGTTTTTT
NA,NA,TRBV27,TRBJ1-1,CAARPGGLSLNTEAFF,TGTGCCGCAAGGCCCGGGGGTCTTAGTTTGAACACTGAAGCTTTCTTT
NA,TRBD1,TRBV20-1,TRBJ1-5,CSAGDRGNQPQHF,TGCAGTGCTGGTGACAGGGGCAATCAGCCCCAGCATTTT
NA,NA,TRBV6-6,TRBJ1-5,CATTAFNQPQHF,TGTGCCACCACAGCCTTCAATCAGCCCCAGCATTTT
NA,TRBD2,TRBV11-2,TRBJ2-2,CASSPGGNTGELFF,TGTGCCAGCAGCCCGGGGGGGAACACCGGGGAGCTGTTTTTT
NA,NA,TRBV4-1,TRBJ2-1,CASSQDSDSYNEQFF,TGCGCCAGCAGCCAAGATAGCGATTCCTACAATGAGCAGTTCTTC
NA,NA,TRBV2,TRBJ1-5,CASSENGGRQPQHF,TGTGCCAGCAGTGAAAATGGGGGCCGACAGCCCCAGCATTTT
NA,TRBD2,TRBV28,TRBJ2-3,CASSLRLLAGSTDTQYF,TGTGCCAGCAGTCTTAGGCTTCTAGCGGGAAGCACAGATACGCAGTATTTT
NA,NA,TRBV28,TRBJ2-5,CASSKSARQEETQYF,TGTGCCAGCTCTAAGTCGGCCAGGCAGGAAGAGACCCAGTACTTC
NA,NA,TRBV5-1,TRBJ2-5,CASSFTVQETQYF,TGCGCCAGCAGCTTCACGGTACAAGAGACCCAGTACTTC
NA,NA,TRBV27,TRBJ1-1,CASATGMNTEAFF,TGTGCCTCCGCTACCGGGATGAACACTGAAGCTTTCTTT
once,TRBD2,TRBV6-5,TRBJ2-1,CASSTRGVYNEQFF,TGTGCCAGCAGTACCCGGGGGGTCTACAATGAGCAGTTCTTC
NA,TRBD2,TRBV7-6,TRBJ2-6,CASSSDLAGAYGGNVLTF,TGTGCCAGCAGCAGCGATCTAGCGGGGGCGTACGGTGGCAACGTCCTGACTTTC
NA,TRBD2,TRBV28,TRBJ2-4,CASSSSGRGGIQYF,TGTGCCAGCAGCTCGAGCGGGAGGGGCGGCATTCAGTACTTC
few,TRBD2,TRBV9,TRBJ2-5,CASSLKGTSGMQETQYF,TGTGCCAGCAGCTTAAAGGGGACTAGCGGGATGCAAGAGACCCAGTACTTC
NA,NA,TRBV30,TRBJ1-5,CAWSPGQQPQHF,TGTGCCTGGAGCCCTGGACAGCAGCCCCAGCATTTT